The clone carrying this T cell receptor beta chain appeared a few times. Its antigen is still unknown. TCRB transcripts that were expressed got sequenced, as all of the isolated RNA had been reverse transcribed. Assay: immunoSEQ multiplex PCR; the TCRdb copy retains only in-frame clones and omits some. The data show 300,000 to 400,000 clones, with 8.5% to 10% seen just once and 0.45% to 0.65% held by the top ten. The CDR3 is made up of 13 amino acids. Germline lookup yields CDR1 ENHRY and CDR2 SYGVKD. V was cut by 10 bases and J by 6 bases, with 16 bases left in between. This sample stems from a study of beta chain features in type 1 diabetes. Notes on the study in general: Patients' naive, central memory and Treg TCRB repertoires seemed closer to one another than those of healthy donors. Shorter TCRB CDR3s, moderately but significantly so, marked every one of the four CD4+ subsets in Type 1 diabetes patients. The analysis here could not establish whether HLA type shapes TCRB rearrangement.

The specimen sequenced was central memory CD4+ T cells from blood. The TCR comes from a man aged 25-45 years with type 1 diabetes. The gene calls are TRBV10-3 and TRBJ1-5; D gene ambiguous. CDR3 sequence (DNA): TGTGCCAGCACTTCTCTGGAGGGTCAGCCCCAGCATTTT. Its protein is CASTSLEGQPQHF.